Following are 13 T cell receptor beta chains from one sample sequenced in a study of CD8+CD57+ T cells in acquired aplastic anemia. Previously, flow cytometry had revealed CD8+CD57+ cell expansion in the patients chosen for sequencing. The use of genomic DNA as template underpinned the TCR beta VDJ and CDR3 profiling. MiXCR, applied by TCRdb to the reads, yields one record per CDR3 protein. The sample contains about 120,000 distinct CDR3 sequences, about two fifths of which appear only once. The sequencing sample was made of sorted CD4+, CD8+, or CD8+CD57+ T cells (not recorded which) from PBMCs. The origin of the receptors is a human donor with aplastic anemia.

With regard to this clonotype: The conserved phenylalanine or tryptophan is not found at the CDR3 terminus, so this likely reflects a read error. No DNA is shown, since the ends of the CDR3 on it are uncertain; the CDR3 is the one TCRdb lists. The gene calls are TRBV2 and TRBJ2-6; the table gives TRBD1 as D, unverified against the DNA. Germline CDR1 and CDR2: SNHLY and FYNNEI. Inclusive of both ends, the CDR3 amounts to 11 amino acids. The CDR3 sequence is CASSEGLGRDT.

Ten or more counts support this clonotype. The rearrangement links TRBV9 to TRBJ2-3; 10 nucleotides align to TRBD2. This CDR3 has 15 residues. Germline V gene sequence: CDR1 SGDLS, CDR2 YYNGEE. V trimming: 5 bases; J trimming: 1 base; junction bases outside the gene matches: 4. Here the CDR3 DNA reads TGTGCCAGCAGTACTAGCGGGGACCGCACAGATACGCAGTATTTT. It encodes CASSTSGDRTDTQYF.

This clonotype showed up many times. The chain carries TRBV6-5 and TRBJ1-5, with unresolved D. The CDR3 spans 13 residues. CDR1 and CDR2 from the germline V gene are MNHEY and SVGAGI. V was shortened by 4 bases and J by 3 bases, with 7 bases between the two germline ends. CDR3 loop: CASSSIPNQPQHF. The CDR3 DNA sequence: TGTGCCAGCAGTTCCATCCCCAATCAGCCCCAGCATTTT.

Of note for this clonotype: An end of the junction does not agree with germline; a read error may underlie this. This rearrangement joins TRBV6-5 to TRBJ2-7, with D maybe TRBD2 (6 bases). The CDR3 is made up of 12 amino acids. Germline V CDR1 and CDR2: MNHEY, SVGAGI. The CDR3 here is CASSYSGTQLFF. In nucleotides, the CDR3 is TGTGCCAGCAGTTACTCAGGGACTCAGTTGTTCTTC.

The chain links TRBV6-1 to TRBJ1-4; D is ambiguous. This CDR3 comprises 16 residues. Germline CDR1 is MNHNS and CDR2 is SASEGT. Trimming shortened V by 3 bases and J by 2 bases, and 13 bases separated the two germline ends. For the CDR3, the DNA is TGTGCCAGCAGTGAGATGCCAGTGAGGACTAATGAAAAACTGTTTTTT. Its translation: CASSEMPVRTNEKLFF.

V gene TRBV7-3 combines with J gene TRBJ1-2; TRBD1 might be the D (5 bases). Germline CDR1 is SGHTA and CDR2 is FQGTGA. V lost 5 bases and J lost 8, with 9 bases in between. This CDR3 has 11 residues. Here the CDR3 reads CASSRGGGYTF. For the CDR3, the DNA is TGTGCCAGCAGCCGGGGCGGCGGCTACACCTTC. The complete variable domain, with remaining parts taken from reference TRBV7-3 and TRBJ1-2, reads GAGVSQTPSNKVTEKGKYVELRCDPISGHTALYWYRQSLGQGPEFLIYFQGTGAADDSGLPNDRFFAVRPEGSVSTLKIQRTERGDSAVYLCASSRGGGYTFGSGTRLTVV.

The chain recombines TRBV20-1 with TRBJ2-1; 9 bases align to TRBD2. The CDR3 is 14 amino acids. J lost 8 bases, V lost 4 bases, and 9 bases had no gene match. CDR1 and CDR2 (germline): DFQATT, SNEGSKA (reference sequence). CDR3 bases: TGCAGTGCTAAAAGCGGGGGGCCTAGGGATGAGCAGTTCTTC. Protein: CSAKSGGPRDEQFF.

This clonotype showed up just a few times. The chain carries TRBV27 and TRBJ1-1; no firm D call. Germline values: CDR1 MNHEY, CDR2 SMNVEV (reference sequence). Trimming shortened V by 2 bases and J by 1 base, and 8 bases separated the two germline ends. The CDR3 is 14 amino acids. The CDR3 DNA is TGTGCCAGCAGTTTAAAACGGGGGAACACTGAAGCTTTCTTT. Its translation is CASSLKRGNTEAFF.

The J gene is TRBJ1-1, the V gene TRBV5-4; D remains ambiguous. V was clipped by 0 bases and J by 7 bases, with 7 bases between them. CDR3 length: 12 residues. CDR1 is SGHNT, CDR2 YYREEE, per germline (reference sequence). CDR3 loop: CASSLAGNEAFF. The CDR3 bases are TGTGCCAGCAGCTTGGCTGGGAATGAAGCTTTCTTT.

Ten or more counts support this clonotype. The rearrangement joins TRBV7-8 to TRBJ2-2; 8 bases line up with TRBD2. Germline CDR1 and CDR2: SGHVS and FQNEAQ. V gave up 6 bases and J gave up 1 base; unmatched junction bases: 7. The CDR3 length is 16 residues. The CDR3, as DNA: TGTGCCAGCAGATCCCAGCGGGGGTTGAACACCGGGGAGCTGTTTTTT. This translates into CASRSQRGLNTGELFF.

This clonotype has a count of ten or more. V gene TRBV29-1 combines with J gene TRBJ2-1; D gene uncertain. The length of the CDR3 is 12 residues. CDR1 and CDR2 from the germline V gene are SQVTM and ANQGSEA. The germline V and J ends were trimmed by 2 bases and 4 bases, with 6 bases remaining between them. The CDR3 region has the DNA TGCAGCGTTGAACGCGAATACAATGAGCAGTTCTTC. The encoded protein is CSVEREYNEQFF.

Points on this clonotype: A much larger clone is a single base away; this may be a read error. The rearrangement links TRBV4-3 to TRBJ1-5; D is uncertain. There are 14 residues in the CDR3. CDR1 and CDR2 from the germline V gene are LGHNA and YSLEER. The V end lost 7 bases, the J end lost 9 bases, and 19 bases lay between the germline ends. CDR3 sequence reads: CASNRRAAERPQHF. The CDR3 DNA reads TGCGCCAGCAACCGCCGGGCCGCAGAACGGCCCCAGCATTTT.

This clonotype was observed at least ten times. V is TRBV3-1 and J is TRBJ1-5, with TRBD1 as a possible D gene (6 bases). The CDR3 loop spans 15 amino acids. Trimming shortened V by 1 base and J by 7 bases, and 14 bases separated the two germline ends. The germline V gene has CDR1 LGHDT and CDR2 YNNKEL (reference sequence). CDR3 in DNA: TGTGCCAGCAGCCAAGTACGGGGAAGGGGGCAGCCCCAGCATTTT. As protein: CASSQVRGRGQPQHF.